A single sample gave rise to the 3 T cell receptor beta chains below, sequenced in a study of blood T cell repertoires in COVID-19 (dated by TCRdb to about 2020). Libraries were prepared through the immunoSEQ multiplex PCR assay. TCRdb holds this immuneACCESS table with in-frame rearrangements only. Some clones are missing; in checked studies, unresolved V genes explain under half, and the rest has no known cause. A total of a few hundred thousand clones appear in this sample, around nine tenths of them only once. Of the sample, about 6% falls within the top ten clones. Specimen: peripheral blood. All receptors derive from a man in his sixties who had recovered from COVID-19.

The V call is TRBV3-1 (or the pseudogene TRBV3-2), the J call TRBJ2-1, with 7 bases matching TRBD1. From germline, CDR1 is LGHDT and CDR2 YNNKEL (reference sequence). The CDR3 is 15 residues long. The trim removed 0 bases at V and 10 bases at J, leaving 9 bases unmatched. The CDR3 region is CASSQDGQVRQEQFF. The CDR3 coding sequence is TGTGCCAGCAGCCAAGATGGACAGGTCCGGCAGGAGCAGTTCTTC.

CDR3 DNA sequence: TGTGCCAGCAGTGCGCAGCGTAACACTGAAGCTTTCTTT. Translation gives CASSAQRNTEAFF. This rearrangement joins TRBV2 to TRBJ1-1; no clear D gene. Deletions cut 4 bases from V and 2 bases from J, with 8 bases between. The CDR3 is 13 residues long. In germline, CDR1 is SNHLY, CDR2 FYNNEI.

V gene TRBV2 combines with J gene TRBJ1-2; weak D call: TRBD1 (6 bases). This CDR3 contains 14 residues. With 2 bases removed from V and 4 bases from J, the gap between germline ends came to 11 bases. Looked up from germline, CDR1 is SNHLY and CDR2 is FYNNEI. The CDR3 sequence: CASSETGSTYGYTF. The CDR3 nucleotides are TGTGCCAGCAGTGAAACAGGGTCTACCTATGGCTACACCTTC.